The entry below describes one T cell receptor beta chain. Its antigen is not identified. This sample was included in a study of cytomegalovirus exposure and HLA in healthy donors. The germline CDR1 and CDR2 sequences are SGHNT and YYREEE (reference sequence). This CDR3 contains 13 residues. Study results and limitations: Previous analysis showed most TCR beta V segments were productive about 90% or about 30% of the time. Around 160 TCR beta chains were listed as cytomegalovirus-associated. Association with HLA alleles at 0.05 false discovery rate was found for 16,951 TCR beta sequences in a later analysis.

It was with 60 Vbeta and 13 Jbeta primers that the PCR ran. This table comes from immunoSEQ multiplex PCR, and its TCRdb copy is limited to in-frame clones, with some not included. The sample gives about 92,000 clones, approximately 84% of which show up once; 1% to 1.5% is in the top ten. The V and J genes are TRBV5-4 and TRBJ2-3; 7 bases are shared with TRBD1. Sequenced sample: PBMCs. This TCR came from a girl aged 2-10 years in good health and CMV-seropositive. CDR3: CATGTVDTDTQYF. CDR3 DNA: TGTGCTACCGGGACAGTCGACACAGATACGCAGTATTTT.